These 10 T cell receptor beta chains came from one sample sequenced in a study of blood T cells in healthy people across ages (dated by TCRdb to the mid-2010s). The library was built by means of 5' RACE. The sequencer listed for this sample is Illumina HiSeq 2500. The second PCR ran for about 6 to 12 cycles and used a J-beta primer mix along with a sample-barcoded 5' primer. TCRdb reprocessed the public reads (quality trimming at Q25 with fastp, clone calling with MiXCR) and kept in-frame beta chains. Each record represents a unique CDR3 protein, reported with the most common genes and DNA among its rows. The sample table records 790,000 or so distinct CDR3 sequences; roughly three fifths of these occur just once. In total, the top ten clones hold around a quarter of the sample. The sample taken for sequencing was blood. The origin of the receptors is a man in his forties or fifties in good health.

J is TRBJ2-1 and V is TRBV7-2, with D possibly called TRBD1 or TRBD2 (8 bases each). Per germline, CDR1 SGHTA and CDR2 FQGNSA. The CDR3 extends over 16 amino acids. V gave up 5 bases and J gave up 6 bases, with 20 bases separating them. CDR3 loop: CASSPQGAGGSNEQFF. CDR3 in DNA: TGTGCCAGCAGCCCTCAGGGGGCGGGAGGTTCCAATGAGCAGTTCTTC.

The chain uses TRBV5-5 and TRBJ1-6; the D gene is possibly TRBD1 (6 bases). CDR1 and CDR2 from the germline V gene are SGHKS and YYEKEE (reference sequence). The CDR3 has 17 amino acids. V lost 4 bases, J lost 5 bases, and 19 bases lay in between. The CDR3 sequence: CASSIGQRRFDNSPLHF. The CDR3 DNA reads as TGTGCCAGCAGCATAGGACAGAGGAGATTCGATAATTCACCCCTCCACTTT. Together with reference TRBV5-5 and TRBJ1-6, the CDR3 gives the full variable domain: DAGVTQSPTHLIKTRGQQVTLRCSPISGHKSVSWYQQVLGQGPQFIFQYYEKEERGRGNFPDRFSARQFPNYSSELNVNALLLGDSALYLCASSIGQRRFDNSPLHFGNGTRLTVT.

The genes are TRBV11-2 and TRBJ2-4; D may be TRBD2 (7 bases). CDR3 length: 17 amino acids. The V and J ends lost 3 bases and 3 bases respectively, with 18 bases between them. Germline V gives CDR1 SGHAT, CDR2 FQNNGV. The CDR3 nucleotides are TGTGCCAGCAGCTTCGACCGAGGGGGGGGCAACAAAAACATTCAGTACTTC. This encodes CASSFDRGGGNKNIQYF. Together with reference TRBV11-2 and TRBJ2-4, the CDR3 gives the full variable domain: EAGVAQSPRYKIIEKRQSVAFWCNPISGHATLYWYQQILGQGPKLLIQFQNNGVVDDSQLPKDRFSAERLKGVDSTLKIQPAKLEDSAVYLCASSFDRGGGNKNIQYFGAGTRLSVL.

This clonotype showed up just a few times. This chain joins TRBV14 and TRBJ2-1; no clear D. CDR1 and CDR2 (germline): SGHDN, FVKESK. The CDR3 length is 13 residues. The V and J ends lost 1 base and 7 bases respectively, with 8 bases between them. The DNA for the CDR3 is TGTGCCAGCAGCCAAGGGGCATCTAATGAGCAGTTCTTC. Translation: CASSQGASNEQFF.

J is TRBJ1-6 and V is TRBV12-3 or TRBV12-4; the match to TRBD1 covers 7 bases. The ends lost 1 base at V and 10 bases at J; junction bases unmatched: 4. The CDR3 has 14 amino acids. The CDR3 protein is CASSLGQGRSPLHF. CDR3 in DNA: TGTGCCAGCAGTTTAGGACAGGGCCGCTCACCCCTCCACTTT.

This clonotype has just a few counts. V and J are TRBV6-6 and TRBJ1-2; D gene uncertain. V lost 3 bases and J 6 bases, leaving 14 bases between the germline ends. Germline CDR1 MNHNY, CDR2 SVGAGI (reference sequence). The CDR3 extends over 14 amino acids. The CDR3 DNA is TGTGCCAGCAGTTATCAAGGAGCTCGTGATGGCTACACCTTC. It encodes CASSYQGARDGYTF.

The genes are TRBV27 and TRBJ1-5; D might be TRBD1 (5 bases). The CDR3 totals 16 residues. Germline V CDR1 and CDR2: MNHEY, SMNVEV (reference sequence). V dropped 3 bases and J dropped 4 bases, with 16 bases sitting between them. CDR3 amino acids: CASSFLQDLLNQPQHF. As DNA, the CDR3 is TGTGCCAGCAGTTTTTTACAGGACTTGCTTAATCAGCCCCAGCATTTT.

The chain is built from TRBV5-1 and TRBJ2-3; D may be TRBD2 (5 bases). Trimming took 4 bases from V and 4 from J, leaving 22 bases between them. CDR1 and CDR2 from the germline V gene are SGHRS and YFSETQ. The CDR3 runs 17 residues. DNA for the CDR3: TGCGCCAGCAGCCCCTCGGGGTCCGCTCTTCTCCCAGATACGCAGTATTTT. This translates into CASSPSGSALLPDTQYF. Based on the CDR3 plus reference TRBV5-1 and TRBJ2-3, the full variable domain is KAGVTQTPRYLIKTRGQQVTLSCSPISGHRSVSWYQQTPGQGLQFLFEYFSETQRNKGNFPGRFSGRQFSNSRSEMNVSTLELGDSALYLCASSPSGSALLPDTQYFGPGTRLTVL.

The chain recombines TRBV20-1 with TRBJ2-4, with 16 positions matching TRBD2. CDR3 length: 17 residues. Per germline, CDR1 DFQATT and CDR2 SNEGSKA (reference sequence). V shed 3 bases and J 13 bases; nucleotides not matched to a gene: 15. Here the CDR3 reads CSASTPGLAGGGNEQYF. Here the CDR3 DNA reads TGCAGTGCTAGTACGCCGGGACTAGCGGGGGGGGGCAATGAGCAGTACTTC.

The rearrangement uses TRBV20-1 and TRBJ2-7; maybe TRBD2 (5 bases). Germline lookup yields CDR1 DFQATT and CDR2 SNEGSKA (reference sequence). The V end lost 7 bases, the J end lost 5 bases, and 21 bases lay between the germline ends. The CDR3 extends over 14 amino acids. The CDR3 coding sequence is TGCAGTGTCAAAGCTGAGGGTACCCTCCACGAGCAGTACTTC. Its protein is CSVKAEGTLHEQYF.